The subject of this entry is one T cell receptor (beta chain). No antigen is known for it. Germline V gives CDR1 SGHRS, CDR2 YFSETQ. The CDR3 sequence is 16 residues long. With 4 bases clipped from V and 0 bases from J, the junction kept 3 bases outside the gene matches. Primers for the PCR totalled 60 Vbeta and 13 Jbeta. Assay used: immunoSEQ multiplex PCR; TCRdb lists only in-frame clones, some missing. This repertoire shows 150,000 to 200,000 clones, under 80% found once; its top ten account for approximately 4.5%. This sample stems from a study of cytomegalovirus exposure and HLA in healthy donors. Study-wide findings and caveats: Later work found most CMV-associated TCR beta chains apparently HLA-restricted. Researchers reported in a later analysis that a missense DCLRE1C variant was tied to TCR beta V- and J-gene trimming.

The V call is TRBV5-1, the J call TRBJ2-3, with 12 bases that match TRBD2. The sequence was obtained from a man in his forties in good health and CMV-seronegative. Sequencing was done on a sample of PBMCs. CDR3 amino acids: CASSPSGGASTDTQYF. In nucleotides, the CDR3 is TGCGCCAGCAGCCCTAGCGGGGGGGCGAGCACAGATACGCAGTATTTT.